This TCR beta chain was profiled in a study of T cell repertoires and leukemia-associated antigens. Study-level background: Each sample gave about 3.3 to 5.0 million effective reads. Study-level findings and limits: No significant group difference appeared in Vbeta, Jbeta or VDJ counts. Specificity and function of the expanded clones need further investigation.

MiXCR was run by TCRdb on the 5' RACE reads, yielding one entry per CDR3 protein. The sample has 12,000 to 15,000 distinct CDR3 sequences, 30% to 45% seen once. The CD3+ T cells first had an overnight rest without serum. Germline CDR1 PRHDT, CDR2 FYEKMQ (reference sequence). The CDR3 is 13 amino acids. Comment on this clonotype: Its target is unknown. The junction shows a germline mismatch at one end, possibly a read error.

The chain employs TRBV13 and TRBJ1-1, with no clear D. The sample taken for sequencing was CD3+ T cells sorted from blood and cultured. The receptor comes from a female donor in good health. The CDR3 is CPSSAEINTEAFF. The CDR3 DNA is TGTCCCAGCAGCGCAGAAATTAACACTGAAGCGTTCTTT.